This TCR beta chain was recovered during a study of blood T cell repertoires in COVID-19. Clones were sequenced by immunoSEQ multiplex PCR, and TCRdb holds only the in-frame ones, with some missing. The table records approximately 170,000 clones, around four fifths of them present only once. The CDR3 has 15 amino acids. V lost 4 bases, J lost 1 base, and 5 bases stayed unmatched. Per germline, CDR1 MNHEY and CDR2 SVGEGT. The sequencing input was peripheral blood. The TCR was taken from a man in his 70s who had recovered from COVID-19. This sequence joins TRBV6-2 or TRBV6-3 and TRBJ2-7; 9 nucleotides align to TRBD2. Here the CDR3 DNA reads TGTGCCAGCAGTTCGACTAGCGGTTTTTCCTACGAGCAGTACTTC. Amino acid sequence: CASSSTSGFSYEQYF.